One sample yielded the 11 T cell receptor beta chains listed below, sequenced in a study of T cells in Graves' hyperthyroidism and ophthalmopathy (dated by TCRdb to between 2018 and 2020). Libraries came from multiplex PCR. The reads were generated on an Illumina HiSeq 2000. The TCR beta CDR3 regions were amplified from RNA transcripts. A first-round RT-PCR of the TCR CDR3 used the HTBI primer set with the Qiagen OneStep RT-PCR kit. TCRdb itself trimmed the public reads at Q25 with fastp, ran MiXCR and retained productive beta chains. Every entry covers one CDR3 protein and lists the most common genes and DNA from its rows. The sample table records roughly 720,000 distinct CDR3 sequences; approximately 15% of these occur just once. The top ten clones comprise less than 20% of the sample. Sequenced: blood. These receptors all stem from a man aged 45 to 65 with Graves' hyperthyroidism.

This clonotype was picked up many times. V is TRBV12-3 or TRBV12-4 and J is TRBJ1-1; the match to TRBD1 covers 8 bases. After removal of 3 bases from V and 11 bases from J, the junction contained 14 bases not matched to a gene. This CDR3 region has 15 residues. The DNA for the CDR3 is TGTGCCAGCAGTTTGGAAATGGGGGGCCGGACAGGGGCTTTCTTT. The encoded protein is CASSLEMGGRTGAFF.

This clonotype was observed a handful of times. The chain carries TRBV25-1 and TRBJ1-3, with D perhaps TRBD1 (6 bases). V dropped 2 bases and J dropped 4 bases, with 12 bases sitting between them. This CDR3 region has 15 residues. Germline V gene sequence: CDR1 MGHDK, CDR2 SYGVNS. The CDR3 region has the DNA TGTGCCAGCAGTGAAGGGGGGGCTTCCGGAAACACCATATATTTT. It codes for CASSEGGASGNTIYF.

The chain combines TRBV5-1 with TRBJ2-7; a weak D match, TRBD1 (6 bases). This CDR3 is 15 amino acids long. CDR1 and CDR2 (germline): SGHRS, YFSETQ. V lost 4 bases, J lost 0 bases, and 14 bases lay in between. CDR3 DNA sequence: TGCGCCAGCAGCATGAGGACAGATATCTCCTACGAGCAGTACTTC. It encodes CASSMRTDISYEQYF.

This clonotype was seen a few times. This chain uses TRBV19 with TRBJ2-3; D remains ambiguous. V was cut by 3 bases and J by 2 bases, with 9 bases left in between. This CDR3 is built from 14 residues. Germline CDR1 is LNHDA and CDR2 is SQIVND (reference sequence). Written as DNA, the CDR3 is TGTGCCAGTAGTATGGCCCCACACACAGATACGCAGTATTTT. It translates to CASSMAPHTDTQYF.

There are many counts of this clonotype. The CDR3 DNA follows: TGTGCCAGCAGTACAACCGGGACAGGTGAAAAACTGTTTTTT. Translating it yields CASSTTGTGEKLFF. This chain joins TRBV6-1 and TRBJ1-4, with 8 bases fitting TRBD1. Germline V lookup: CDR1 MNHNS, CDR2 SASEGT. Unmatched junction bases numbered 6, after V lost 5 bases and J lost 7 bases. This CDR3 is 14 amino acids long.

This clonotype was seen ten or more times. The DNA of the CDR3 is TGTGCCAGCAGCAAGCGACAGGGGCTTGGTGAAAAACTGTTTTTT. Translation: CASSKRQGLGEKLFF. This chain links TRBV7-8 with TRBJ1-4, with 8 bases matching TRBD1. CDR1 and CDR2 from the germline V gene are SGHVS and FQNEAQ. The J segment lost 7 bases and the V segment lost 5 bases, leaving 9 bases of the junction unmatched. The CDR3 totals 15 residues.

CDR3 loop: CASRATSGVYEQYF. Here the CDR3 DNA reads TGTGCCAGCAGGGCGACTAGCGGGGTCTACGAGCAGTACTTC. This chain uses TRBV6-2 or TRBV6-3 with TRBJ2-7; 11 positions match TRBD2. Germline V gene data show CDR1 as MNHEY and CDR2 as SVGEGT. The V gene end was trimmed by 6 bases and the J gene end by 3 bases; junction bases not matched to a gene: 4. CDR3 length: 14 residues.

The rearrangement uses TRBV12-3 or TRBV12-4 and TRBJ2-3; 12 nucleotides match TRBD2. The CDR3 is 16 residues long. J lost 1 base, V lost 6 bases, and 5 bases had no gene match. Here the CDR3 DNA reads TGTGCCAGCAGCCCTAGCGGGAGGGCCGGCACAGATACGCAGTATTTT. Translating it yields CASSPSGRAGTDTQYF.

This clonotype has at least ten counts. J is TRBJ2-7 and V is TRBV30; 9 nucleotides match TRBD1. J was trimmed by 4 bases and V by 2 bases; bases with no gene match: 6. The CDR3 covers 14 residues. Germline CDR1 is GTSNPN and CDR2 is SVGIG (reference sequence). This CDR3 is CAWSKGTGSYEQYF. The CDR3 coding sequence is TGTGCCTGGAGTAAAGGGACAGGGAGTTACGAGCAGTACTTC.

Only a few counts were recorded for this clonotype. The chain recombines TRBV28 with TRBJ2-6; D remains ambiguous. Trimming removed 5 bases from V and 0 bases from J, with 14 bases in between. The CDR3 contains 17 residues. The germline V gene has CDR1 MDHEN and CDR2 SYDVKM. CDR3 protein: CASSGGSLFSGANVLTF. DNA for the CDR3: TGTGCCAGCAGTGGTGGGTCATTGTTCTCTGGGGCCAACGTCCTGACTTTC.

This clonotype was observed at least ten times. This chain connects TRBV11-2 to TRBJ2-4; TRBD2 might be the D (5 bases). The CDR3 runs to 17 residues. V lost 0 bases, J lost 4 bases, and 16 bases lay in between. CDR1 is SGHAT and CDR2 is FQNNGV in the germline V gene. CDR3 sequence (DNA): TGTGCCAGCAGCTTAGATACGGGGAACCCCCTTAAAAACATTCAGTACTTC. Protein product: CASSLDTGNPLKNIQYF. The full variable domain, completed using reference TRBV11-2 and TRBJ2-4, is EAGVAQSPRYKIIEKRQSVAFWCNPISGHATLYWYQQILGQGPKLLIQFQNNGVVDDSQLPKDRFSAERLKGVDSTLKIQPAKLEDSAVYLCASSLDTGNPLKNIQYFGAGTRLSVL.